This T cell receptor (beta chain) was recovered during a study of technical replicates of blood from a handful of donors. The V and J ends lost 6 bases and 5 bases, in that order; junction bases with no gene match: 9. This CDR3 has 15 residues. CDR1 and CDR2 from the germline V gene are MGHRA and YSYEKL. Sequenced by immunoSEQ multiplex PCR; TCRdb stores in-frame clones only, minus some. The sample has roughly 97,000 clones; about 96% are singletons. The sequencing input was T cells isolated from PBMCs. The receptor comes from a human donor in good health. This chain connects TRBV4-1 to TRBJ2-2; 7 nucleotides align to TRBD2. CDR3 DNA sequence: TGCGCCAGCAGTGCAAGCGGGGTAGAAACCGGGGAGCTGTTTTTT. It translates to CASSASGVETGELFF.